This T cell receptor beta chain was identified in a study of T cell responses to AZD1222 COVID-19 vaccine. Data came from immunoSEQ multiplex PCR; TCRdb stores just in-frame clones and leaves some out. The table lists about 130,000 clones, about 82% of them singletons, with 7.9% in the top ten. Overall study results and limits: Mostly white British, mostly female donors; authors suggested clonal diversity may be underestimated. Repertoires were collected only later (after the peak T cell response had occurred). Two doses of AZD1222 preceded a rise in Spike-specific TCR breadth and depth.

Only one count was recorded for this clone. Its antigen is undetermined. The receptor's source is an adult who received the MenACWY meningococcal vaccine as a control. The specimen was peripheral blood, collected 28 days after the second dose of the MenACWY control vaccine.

The CDR3 is CASSSQWKGETQYF. The CDR3 DNA sequence: TGCGCCAGCAGCTCCCAGTGGAAGGGAGAGACCCAGTACTTC. The chain has TRBV5-1 and TRBJ2-5; D is uncertain. V was trimmed by 3 bases and J by 4 bases, leaving 13 bases between them. Germline assignment: CDR1 SGHRS and CDR2 YFSETQ. The CDR3 consists of 14 residues.